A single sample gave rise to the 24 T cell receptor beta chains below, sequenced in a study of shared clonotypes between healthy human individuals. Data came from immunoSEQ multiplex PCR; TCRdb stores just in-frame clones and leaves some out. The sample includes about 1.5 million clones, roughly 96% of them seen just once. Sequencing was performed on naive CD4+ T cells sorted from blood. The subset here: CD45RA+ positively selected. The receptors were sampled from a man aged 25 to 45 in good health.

As DNA, the CDR3 is TGTGCCAGCAGTTTGGGGACACCGAACACTGAAGCTTTCTTT. Translation gives CASSLGTPNTEAFF. The rearrangement links TRBV28 to TRBJ1-1; weak D call: TRBD1 (6 bases). Germline CDR1 is MDHEN and CDR2 is SYDVKM. V was trimmed by 3 bases and J by 1 base, leaving 9 bases between them. The CDR3 loop spans 14 amino acids.

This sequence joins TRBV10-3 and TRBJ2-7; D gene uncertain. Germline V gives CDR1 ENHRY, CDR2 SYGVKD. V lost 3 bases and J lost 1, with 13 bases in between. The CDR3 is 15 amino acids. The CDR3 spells CAISDIVSLSYEQYF. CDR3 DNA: TGTGCCATCAGTGATATAGTCAGCCTATCCTACGAGCAGTACTTC.

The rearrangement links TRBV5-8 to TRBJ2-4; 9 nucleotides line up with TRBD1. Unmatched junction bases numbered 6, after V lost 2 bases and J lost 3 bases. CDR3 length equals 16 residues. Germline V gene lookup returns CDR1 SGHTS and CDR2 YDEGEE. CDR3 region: CASSFDRGVGKNIQYF. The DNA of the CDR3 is TGTGCCAGCAGCTTCGACAGGGGGGTTGGCAAAAACATTCAGTACTTC.

The CDR3 DNA is TGTGCCAGCAGCACAGGGGTACGCGAGCAGTACTTC. This translates into CASSTGVREQYF. This chain joins TRBV27 and TRBJ2-7, with TRBD1 identical over 7 bases. The trim removed 6 bases at V and 6 bases at J, leaving 5 bases unmatched. CDR3 length: 12 residues. CDR1 is MNHEY, CDR2 SMNVEV, per germline (reference sequence).

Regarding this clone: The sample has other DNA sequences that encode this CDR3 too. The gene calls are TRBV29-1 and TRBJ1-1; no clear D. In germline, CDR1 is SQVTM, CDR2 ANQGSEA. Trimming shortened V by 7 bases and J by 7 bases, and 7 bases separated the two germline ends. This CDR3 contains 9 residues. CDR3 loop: CSGGSEAFF. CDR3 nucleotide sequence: TGCAGCGGAGGGAGTGAAGCTTTCTTT.

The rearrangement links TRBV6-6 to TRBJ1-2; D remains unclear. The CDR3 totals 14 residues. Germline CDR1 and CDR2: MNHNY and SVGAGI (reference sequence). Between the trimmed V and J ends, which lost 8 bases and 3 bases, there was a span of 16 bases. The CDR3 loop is CASDLKARDYGYTF. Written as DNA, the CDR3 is TGTGCCAGCGATTTAAAAGCAAGGGACTATGGCTACACCTTC.

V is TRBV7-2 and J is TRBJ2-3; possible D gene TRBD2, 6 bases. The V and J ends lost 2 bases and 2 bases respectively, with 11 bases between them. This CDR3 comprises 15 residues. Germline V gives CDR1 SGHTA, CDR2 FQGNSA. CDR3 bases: TGTGCCAGCAGCTTAAGGCGGGGACCCACAGATACGCAGTATTTT. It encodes CASSLRRGPTDTQYF.

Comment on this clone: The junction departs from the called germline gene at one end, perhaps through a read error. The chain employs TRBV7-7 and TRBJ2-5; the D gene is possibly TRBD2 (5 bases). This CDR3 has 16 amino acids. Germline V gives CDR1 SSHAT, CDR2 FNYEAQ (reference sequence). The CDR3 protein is CASSLEGSGTGETQYF. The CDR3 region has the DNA TGTGCTAGCAGCTTAGAAGGCAGTGGAACGGGGGAGACCCAGTACTTC.

CDR3 DNA: TGTGCCAGCAGCATTCACAGGGGTCTCTACGAGCAGTACTTC. The encoded protein is CASSIHRGLYEQYF. This chain connects TRBV28 to TRBJ2-7; 7 bases are shared with TRBD1. CDR3 length equals 14 residues. Looked up from germline, CDR1 is MDHEN and CDR2 is SYDVKM. V shed 6 bases and J 3 bases; nucleotides not matched to a gene: 8.

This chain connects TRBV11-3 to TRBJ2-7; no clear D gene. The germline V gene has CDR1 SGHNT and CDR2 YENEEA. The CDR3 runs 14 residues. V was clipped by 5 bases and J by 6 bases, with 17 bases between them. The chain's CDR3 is CASSRTDGVSEQYF. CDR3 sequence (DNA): TGTGCCAGCAGCCGGACGGATGGGGTGTCCGAGCAGTACTTC.

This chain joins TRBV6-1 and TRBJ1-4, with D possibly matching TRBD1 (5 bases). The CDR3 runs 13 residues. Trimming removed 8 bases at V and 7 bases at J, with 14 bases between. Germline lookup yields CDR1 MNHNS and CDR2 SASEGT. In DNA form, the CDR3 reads TGTGCCAGCGGTAGGGGTTTTCGTGAAAAACTGTTTTTT. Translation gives CASGRGFREKLFF.

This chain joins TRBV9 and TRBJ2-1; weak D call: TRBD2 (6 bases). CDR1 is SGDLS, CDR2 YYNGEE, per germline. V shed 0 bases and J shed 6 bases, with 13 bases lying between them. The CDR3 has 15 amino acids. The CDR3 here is CASSVGSGSLNEQFF. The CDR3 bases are TGTGCCAGCAGCGTAGGCAGCGGGTCCCTCAATGAGCAGTTCTTC.

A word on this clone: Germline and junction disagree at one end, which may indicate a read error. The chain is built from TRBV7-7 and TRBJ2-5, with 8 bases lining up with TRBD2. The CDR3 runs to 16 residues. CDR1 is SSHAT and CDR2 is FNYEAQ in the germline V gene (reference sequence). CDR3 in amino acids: CASSFLGTSGQETQYF. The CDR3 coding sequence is TGTGCTAGCAGCTTCCTCGGCACTAGCGGACAAGAGACCCAGTACTTC.

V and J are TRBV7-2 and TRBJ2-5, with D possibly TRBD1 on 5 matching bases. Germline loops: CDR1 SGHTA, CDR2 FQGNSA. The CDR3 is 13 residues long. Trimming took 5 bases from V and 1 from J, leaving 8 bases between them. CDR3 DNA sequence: TGTGCCAGCAGCCAGGGTCGCCAAGAGACCCAGTACTTC. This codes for CASSQGRQETQYF.

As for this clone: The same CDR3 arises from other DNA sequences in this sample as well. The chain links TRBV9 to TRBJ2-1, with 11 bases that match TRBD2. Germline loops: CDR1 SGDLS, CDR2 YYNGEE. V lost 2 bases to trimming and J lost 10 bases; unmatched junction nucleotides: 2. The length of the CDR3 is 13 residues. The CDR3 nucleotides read TGTGCCAGCAGCGTTACTAGCGGGAGCGAGCAGTTCTTC. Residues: CASSVTSGSEQFF.

CDR3 coding DNA: TGTGCCAGCAGCCGGGGACTAGCGGGAAGCAATGAGCAGTTCTTC. Translation gives CASSRGLAGSNEQFF. The V gene is TRBV5-5, the J gene TRBJ2-1, with 13 bases lining up with TRBD2. The J segment lost 6 bases and the V segment lost 4 bases, leaving 4 bases of the junction unmatched. The germline gives CDR1 SGHKS, CDR2 YYEKEE (reference sequence). This CDR3 contains 15 residues.

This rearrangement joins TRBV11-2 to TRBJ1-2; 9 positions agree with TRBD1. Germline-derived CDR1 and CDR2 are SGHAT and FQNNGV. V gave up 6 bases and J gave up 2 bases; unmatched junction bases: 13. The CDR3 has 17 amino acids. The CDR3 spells CASRSGTGTRGNYGYTF. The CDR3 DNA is TGTGCCAGCAGGTCCGGGACAGGGACTCGGGGGAACTATGGCTACACCTTC.

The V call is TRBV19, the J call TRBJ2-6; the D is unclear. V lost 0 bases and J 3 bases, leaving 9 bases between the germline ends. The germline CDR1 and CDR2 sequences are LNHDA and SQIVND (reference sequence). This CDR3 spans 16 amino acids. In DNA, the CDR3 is TGTGCCAGTAGTATAGATCAGGCGTTTGGGGCCAACGTCCTGACTTTC. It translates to CASSIDQAFGANVLTF.

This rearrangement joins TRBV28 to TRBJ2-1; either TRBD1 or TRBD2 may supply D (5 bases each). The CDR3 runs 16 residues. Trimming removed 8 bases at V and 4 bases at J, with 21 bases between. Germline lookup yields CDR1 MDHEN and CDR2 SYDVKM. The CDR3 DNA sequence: TGTGCCAGCCACTCCTGGGGAGTAACAGGTTACAATGAGCAGTTCTTC. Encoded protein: CASHSWGVTGYNEQFF.

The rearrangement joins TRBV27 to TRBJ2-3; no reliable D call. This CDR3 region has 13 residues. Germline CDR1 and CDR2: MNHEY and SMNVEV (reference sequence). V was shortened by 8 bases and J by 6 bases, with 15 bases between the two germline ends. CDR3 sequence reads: CASQGPPMDTQYF. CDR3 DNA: TGTGCCAGCCAAGGACCCCCCATGGATACGCAGTATTTT.

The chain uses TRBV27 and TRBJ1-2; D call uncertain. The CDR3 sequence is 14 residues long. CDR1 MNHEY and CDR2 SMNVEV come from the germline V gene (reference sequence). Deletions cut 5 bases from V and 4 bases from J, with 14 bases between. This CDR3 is CASSARPGVYGYTF. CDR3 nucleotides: TGTGCCAGCAGTGCCCGGCCTGGAGTCTATGGCTACACCTTC.

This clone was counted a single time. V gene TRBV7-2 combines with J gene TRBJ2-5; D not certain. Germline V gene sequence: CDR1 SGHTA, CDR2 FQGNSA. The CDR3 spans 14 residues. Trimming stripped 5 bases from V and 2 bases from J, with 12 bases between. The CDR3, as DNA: TGTGCCAGCAGCCTAACCCCGGTTCAAGAGACCCAGTACTTC. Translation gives CASSLTPVQETQYF.

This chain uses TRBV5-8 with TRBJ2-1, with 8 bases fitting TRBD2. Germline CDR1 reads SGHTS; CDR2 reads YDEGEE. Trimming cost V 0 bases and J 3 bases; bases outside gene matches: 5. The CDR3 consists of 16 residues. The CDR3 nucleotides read TGTGCCAGCAGCTTGGCCCGACTAGCGTTCTACAATGAGCAGTTCTTC. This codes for CASSLARLAFYNEQFF.

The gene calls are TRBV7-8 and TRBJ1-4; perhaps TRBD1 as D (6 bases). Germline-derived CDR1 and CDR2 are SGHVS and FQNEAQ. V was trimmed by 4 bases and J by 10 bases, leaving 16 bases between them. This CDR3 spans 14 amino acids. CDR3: CASSSRPEGGKLFF. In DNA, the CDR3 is TGTGCCAGCAGCTCCAGACCGGAAGGGGGAAAACTGTTTTTT.